Listed here are 32 T cell receptor beta chains from one sample, sequenced in a study of blood T cell repertoires in COVID-19. Some clones are missing from TCRdb's copy, which holds only in-frame ones; the method was immunoSEQ multiplex PCR. The table lists more than 100,000 clones, about 80% of them singletons. The sequenced material came from peripheral blood. Receptors originate from a woman in her fifties or sixties with acute or convalescent COVID-19.

The chain links TRBV5-1 to TRBJ1-1; D is perhaps TRBD1 (5 bases). The V gene's germline CDR1 is SGHRS and CDR2 YFSETQ. The CDR3 contains 15 residues. Trimming left V 4 bases short and J 4 bases short, with 17 bases between. This chain's CDR3 is CASSRAGDFATEAFF. The CDR3 DNA reads as TGCGCCAGCAGCCGAGCGGGGGACTTCGCCACTGAAGCTTTCTTT.

V usage is TRBV9 and J usage is TRBJ2-3; 10 bases are shared with TRBD2. The junction had 6 bases not matched to a gene; V was cut back by 4 bases and J by 4 bases. Germline CDR1 SGDLS, CDR2 YYNGEE. This CDR3 comprises 15 residues. DNA of the CDR3: TGTGCCAGCAGCCCACTAGCGGGGAAGTCAGATACGCAGTATTTT. Translating it yields CASSPLAGKSDTQYF.

This chain links TRBV7-9 with TRBJ2-7; 7 bases line up with TRBD1. Per the germline V gene, CDR1 is SEHNR and CDR2 is FQNEAQ (reference sequence). The CDR3 covers 15 residues. Trimming cost V 4 bases and J 3 bases; bases outside gene matches: 9. This CDR3 is CASSCRDRNFYEQYF. The CDR3 region has the DNA TGTGCCAGCAGCTGCCGGGACAGAAATTTCTACGAGCAGTACTTC.

V is TRBV7-8 and J is TRBJ2-3, with 7 bases that match TRBD1. Germline CDR1 SGHVS, CDR2 FQNEAQ. There are 15 residues in the CDR3. The J segment lost 4 bases and the V segment lost 5 bases, leaving 9 bases of the junction unmatched. DNA of the CDR3: TGTGCCAGCAGCGGACAGGAGATAATAGCAGATACGCAGTATTTT. Translation: CASSGQEIIADTQYF.

This clone was seen only once. This chain links TRBV18 with TRBJ1-2, with TRBD1 matching over 8 bases. Germline V gene lookup returns CDR1 KGHSH and CDR2 LQKENI. This CDR3 has 18 residues. The V gene end was trimmed by 2 bases and the J gene end by 1 base; junction bases not matched to a gene: 12. The CDR3 coding sequence is TGTGCCAGCTCACCAAACTTTCCGGGACAGGATATTAACTATGGCTACACCTTC. Protein product: CASSPNFPGQDINYGYTF.

The rearrangement joins TRBV30 to TRBJ2-7; 7 positions agree with TRBD2. Losses at the gene ends were 5 bases for V and 0 bases for J; bases not matched to a gene: 13. There are 16 residues in the CDR3. Per the germline V gene, CDR1 is GTSNPN and CDR2 is SVGIG (reference sequence). CDR3 sequence reads: CAWSPSRRESSYEQYF. The CDR3 nucleotides are TGTGCCTGGTCCCCCTCCAGGCGGGAGAGCTCCTACGAGCAGTACTTC.

CDR3 in DNA: TGCGCCAGCAGCTTGGAGGGGACAACTAATGAAAAACTGTTTTTT. Translation gives CASSLEGTTNEKLFF. This rearrangement joins TRBV5-1 to TRBJ1-4, with a weak D call TRBD1 (5 bases). Looked up from germline, CDR1 is SGHRS and CDR2 is YFSETQ. This CDR3 contains 15 residues. The V end was cut by 0 bases, the J end by 0 bases, with 6 bases between.

V is TRBV5-1 and J is TRBJ2-1, with 8 bases identical to TRBD1. Germline V gene data show CDR1 as SGHRS and CDR2 as YFSETQ. J lost 9 bases, V lost 0 bases, and 5 bases had no gene match. The CDR3 loop spans 14 amino acids. CDR3 nucleotide sequence: TGCGCCAGCAGCTTGGCCTCGCAGGGGGCTGAGCAGTTCTTC. Amino acid sequence: CASSLASQGAEQFF.

Only a few counts were recorded for this clone. The chain carries TRBV11-2 and TRBJ1-6; the match to TRBD1 covers 7 bases. The CDR3 consists of 14 residues. V lost 5 bases to trimming and J lost 10 bases; unmatched junction nucleotides: 8. CDR1 and CDR2 from the germline V gene are SGHAT and FQNNGV. The CDR3 nucleotides are TGTGCCAGCAGCATCACAGGGGCCTCCTCACCCCTCCACTTT. Encoded protein: CASSITGASSPLHF.

This chain uses TRBV2 with TRBJ1-1; 7 nucleotides align to TRBD1. The CDR3 length is 15 residues. Germline V gives CDR1 SNHLY, CDR2 FYNNEI. The trim removed 6 bases at V and 1 base at J, leaving 8 bases unmatched. CDR3 residues: CASRVSTGWNTEAFF. CDR3 sequence (DNA): TGTGCCAGCAGGGTATCGACAGGGTGGAACACTGAAGCTTTCTTT. Filled out from reference TRBV2 and TRBJ1-1, the complete variable domain reads EPEVTQTPSHQVTQMGQEVILRCVPISNHLYFYWYRQILGQKVEFLVSFYNNEISEKSEIFDDQFSVERPDGSNFTLKIRSTKLEDSAMYFCASRVSTGWNTEAFFGQGTRLTVV.

The V and J genes are TRBV7-6 and TRBJ2-1; 10 nucleotides line up with TRBD2. In germline, CDR1 is SGHVS, CDR2 FNYEAQ. The CDR3 consists of 15 residues. V dropped 4 bases and J dropped 4; count of bases not matched to a gene: 4. CDR3 protein: CASSSQAGGYNEQFF. In nucleotides, the CDR3 is TGTGCCAGCAGCTCCCAAGCGGGGGGGTACAATGAGCAGTTCTTC.

This clone has a handful of counts. This chain links TRBV9 with TRBJ2-1; 7 bases map to TRBD1. The germline V gene has CDR1 SGDLS and CDR2 YYNGEE. This CDR3 is 14 amino acids long. Losses at the gene ends were 2 bases for V and 9 bases for J; bases not matched to a gene: 8. The CDR3 DNA reads TGTGCCAGCAGCGTGAGACAGGGAGAGAGTGAGCAGTTCTTC. It is translated as CASSVRQGESEQFF.

The V gene is TRBV19, the J gene TRBJ1-5, with D unclear. V was pared by 2 bases and J by 3 bases, with 8 bases between. The V gene's germline CDR1 is LNHDA and CDR2 SQIVND (reference sequence). CDR3 length equals 14 residues. CDR3 residues: CASSITGDNQPQHF. The CDR3 DNA reads TGTGCCAGTAGTATAACCGGGGACAATCAGCCCCAGCATTTT.

The chain has TRBV5-1 and TRBJ1-2, with D possibly being TRBD1 (6 bases). V lost 2 bases to trimming and J lost 0 bases, with 8 bases between them. This CDR3 comprises 14 residues. The germline V gene has CDR1 SGHRS and CDR2 YFSETQ. CDR3 sequence reads: CASSLGTTNYGYTF. CDR3 DNA: TGCGCCAGCAGCTTAGGGACAACTAACTATGGCTACACCTTC.

This chain uses TRBV30 with TRBJ1-1; 7 bases are shared with TRBD1. With 3 bases clipped from V and 8 bases from J, the junction kept 12 bases outside the gene matches. From germline, CDR1 is GTSNPN and CDR2 SVGIG (reference sequence). The CDR3 sequence is 14 residues long. CDR3 residues: CAWSELGGKREAFF. CDR3 nucleotides: TGTGCCTGGAGCGAACTAGGGGGCAAGAGGGAAGCTTTCTTT.

This CDR3 is CASSSATGLNEKLFF. The DNA of the CDR3 is TGTGCCAGCAGTTCCGCTACAGGGCTTAATGAAAAACTGTTTTTT. J is TRBJ1-4 and V is TRBV6-5; a weak D match, TRBD1 (6 bases). Trimming cost V 4 bases and J 4 bases, with 13 bases left between them. Germline CDR1 reads MNHEY; CDR2 reads SVGAGI. The CDR3 extends over 15 amino acids.

On this clone itself: Other DNA sequences in this sample translate to the same CDR3. The chain couples TRBV3-1 (or the pseudogene TRBV3-2) to TRBJ1-1; no definite D call. Germline CDR1 is LGHDT and CDR2 is YNNKEL (reference sequence). V was cut by 1 base and J by 1 base, with 7 bases left in between. CDR3 length: 14 amino acids. The CDR3 here is CASSQVGGNTEAFF. CDR3 sequence (DNA): TGTGCCAGCAGCCAAGTGGGAGGGAACACTGAAGCTTTCTTT.

The chain is built from TRBV9 and TRBJ1-1; D may be TRBD1 (6 bases). Between the trimmed V and J ends, which lost 2 bases and 3 bases, there was a span of 8 bases. CDR1 SGDLS and CDR2 YYNGEE come from the germline V gene. The CDR3 extends over 13 amino acids. CDR3 DNA sequence: TGTGCCAGCAGCGTTGGGGGCTACACTGAAGCTTTCTTT. This translates into CASSVGGYTEAFF.

The rearrangement links TRBV27 to TRBJ2-7; 8 positions agree with TRBD1. V dropped 3 bases and J dropped 10; count of bases not matched to a gene: 2. CDR1 is MNHEY, CDR2 SMNVEV, per germline (reference sequence). The CDR3 consists of 11 residues. The CDR3 coding sequence is TGTGCCAGCAGTTTGGACAGGGTACAGTACTTC. Residues: CASSLDRVQYF.

The rearrangement uses TRBV2 and TRBJ1-2, with 7 bases that match TRBD1. Germline V gene sequence: CDR1 SNHLY, CDR2 FYNNEI. V trimming: 6 bases; J trimming: 6 bases; junction bases outside the gene matches: 10. The CDR3 is made up of 14 amino acids. The CDR3 coding sequence is TGTGCCAGCAGGCCCGGGACAGCTAGTCATGGCTACACCTTC. Encoded protein: CASRPGTASHGYTF.

Written as DNA, the CDR3 is TGTGCCAGCAGCATATCACAGGGGTCAGAGACCCAGTACTTC. It translates to CASSISQGSETQYF. The rearrangement joins TRBV9 to TRBJ2-5; 7 bases match TRBD1. V lost 4 bases and J lost 4; bases outside the gene matches: 7. This CDR3 spans 14 amino acids. The germline V gene encodes CDR1 SGDLS and CDR2 YYNGEE.

The chain is built from TRBV2 and TRBJ2-5; 7 bases map to TRBD1. Germline assignment: CDR1 SNHLY and CDR2 FYNNEI. The CDR3 consists of 15 residues. Trimming removed 5 bases from V and 2 bases from J; junction bases left unmatched: 8. The CDR3 protein is CASSLEGTVQETQYF. DNA for the CDR3: TGTGCCAGCAGTCTCGAGGGGACAGTACAAGAGACCCAGTACTTC.

This chain uses TRBV7-9 with TRBJ1-2; 9 bases match TRBD1. Trimming at V came to 1 base and at J to 4 bases, leaving 7 bases not matched to a gene. The germline V gene has CDR1 SEHNR and CDR2 FQNEAQ (reference sequence). The CDR3 spans 16 residues. The CDR3: CASSLGTQGASYGYTF. The CDR3 nucleotides read TGTGCCAGCAGCTTAGGTACACAGGGGGCGAGCTATGGCTACACCTTC.

This clone appeared once. The rearrangement links TRBV7-9 to TRBJ1-3, with D possibly matching TRBD1 (5 bases). There are 16 residues in the CDR3. V was clipped by 2 bases and J by 0 bases, with 11 bases between them. Germline CDR1 reads SEHNR; CDR2 reads FQNEAQ (reference sequence). The chain's CDR3 is CASSLKQESSGNTIYF. CDR3 nucleotides: TGTGCCAGCAGCTTAAAACAGGAGAGCTCTGGAAACACCATATATTTT.

The V and J genes are TRBV6-4 and TRBJ2-3, with 12 bases lining up with TRBD2. Germline-derived CDR1 and CDR2 are MRHNA and SNTAGT. After removal of 6 bases from V and 6 bases from J, the junction contained 7 bases not matched to a gene. This CDR3 spans 15 amino acids. CDR3 nucleotides: TGTGCCAGCAGACTAGCGGGGGGACCGTTGGATACGCAGTATTTT. Its translation is CASRLAGGPLDTQYF.

This chain joins TRBV3-1 (or the pseudogene TRBV3-2) and TRBJ2-6, with TRBD1 as a possible D gene (6 bases). This CDR3 contains 18 residues. Germline lookup yields CDR1 LGHDT and CDR2 YNNKEL (reference sequence). V dropped 0 bases and J dropped 0 bases, with 12 bases sitting between them. CDR3 in amino acids: CASSQDVGASSGANVLTF. CDR3 nucleotide sequence: TGTGCCAGCAGCCAAGATGTGGGGGCAAGCTCTGGGGCCAACGTCCTGACTTTC.

The V call is TRBV6-1, the J call TRBJ1-1; a weak D match, TRBD1 (6 bases). The germline CDR1 and CDR2 sequences are MNHNS and SASEGT. This CDR3 region has 15 residues. Trimming took 6 bases from V and 11 from J, leaving 25 bases between them. The CDR3 DNA sequence: TGTGCCAGCAGCTACCTCGGACAGTCACCCTTAGGGGCTTTCTTT. Amino acids: CASSYLGQSPLGAFF.

The chain carries TRBV7-2 and TRBJ1-2; maybe TRBD1 (5 bases). The V gene lost 3 bases and the J gene lost 6 bases, with 8 bases spanning the gap. The CDR3 length is 12 residues. Germline lookup yields CDR1 SGHTA and CDR2 FQGNSA. CDR3 nucleotide sequence: TGTGCCAGCAGCTTGGGACTTGATGGCTACACCTTC. It encodes CASSLGLDGYTF.

The V gene is TRBV30, the J gene TRBJ1-2; 8 bases fit TRBD1. Germline CDR1 is GTSNPN and CDR2 is SVGIG (reference sequence). The CDR3 is 14 amino acids. V shed 0 bases and J 4 bases; nucleotides not matched to a gene: 4. DNA for the CDR3: TGTGCCTGGAGTGTACAGGGGGGCGGCTATGGCTACACCTTC. Translated: CAWSVQGGGYGYTF.

This clone was recorded only once. The rearrangement links TRBV27 to TRBJ2-3; TRBD2 matches 14 bases. V lost 6 bases to trimming and J lost 0 bases; unmatched junction nucleotides: 8. The CDR3 covers 18 residues. Germline assignment: CDR1 MNHEY and CDR2 SMNVEV (reference sequence). The CDR3 spells CASRRRLAGGPSTDTQYF. The DNA of the CDR3 is TGTGCCAGCAGACGCAGACTAGCGGGGGGGCCGAGCACAGATACGCAGTATTTT.

This clone was detected only a few times. The rearrangement uses TRBV5-1 and TRBJ1-2; perhaps TRBD1 as D (5 bases). Germline CDR1 SGHRS, CDR2 YFSETQ. V dropped 0 bases and J dropped 4 bases, with 13 bases sitting between them. The CDR3 has 15 residues. The CDR3 protein is CASSLEQVGFYGYTF. CDR3 nucleotides: TGCGCCAGCAGCTTGGAACAGGTGGGCTTCTATGGCTACACCTTC.

This chain connects TRBV20-1 to TRBJ2-7; D is perhaps TRBD2 (6 bases). CDR3 size: 12 residues. The germline V gene has CDR1 DFQATT and CDR2 SNEGSKA (reference sequence). Trimming took off 3 bases at V and 5 bases at J, with 11 bases between the two ends. CDR3 sequence reads: CSASRGIDEQYF. The CDR3 bases are TGCAGTGCTAGTCGCGGGATCGACGAGCAGTACTTC.